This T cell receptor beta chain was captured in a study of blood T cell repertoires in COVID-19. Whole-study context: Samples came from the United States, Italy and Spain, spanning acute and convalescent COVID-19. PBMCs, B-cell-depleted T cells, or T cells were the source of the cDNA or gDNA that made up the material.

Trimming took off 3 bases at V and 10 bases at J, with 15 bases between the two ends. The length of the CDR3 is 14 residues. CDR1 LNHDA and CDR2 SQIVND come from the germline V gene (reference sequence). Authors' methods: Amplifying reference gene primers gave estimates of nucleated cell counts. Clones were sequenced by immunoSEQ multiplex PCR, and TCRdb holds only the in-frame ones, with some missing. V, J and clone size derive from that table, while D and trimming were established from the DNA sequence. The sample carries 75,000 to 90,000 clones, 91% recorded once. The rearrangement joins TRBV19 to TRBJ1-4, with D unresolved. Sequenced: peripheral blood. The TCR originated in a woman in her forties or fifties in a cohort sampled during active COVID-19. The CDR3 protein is CASSIQVEAGKLFF. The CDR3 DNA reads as TGTGCCAGTAGTATCCAGGTGGAGGCGGGAAAACTGTTTTTT.